The entry below describes one T cell receptor beta chain. The PCR had 60 Vbeta and 13 Jbeta primers. Clones were sequenced by immunoSEQ multiplex PCR, and TCRdb holds only the in-frame ones, with some missing. The data show 150,000 to 200,000 clones, 60% to 75% seen once. The record originates from a study of cytomegalovirus exposure and HLA in healthy donors. Germline CDR1 and CDR2: MGHRA and YSYEKL. CDR3 length: 13 residues. Losses at the gene ends were 0 bases for V and 16 bases for J; bases not matched to a gene: 8. Material for sequencing was PBMCs. This rearrangement joins TRBV4-1 to TRBJ2-1; 8 nucleotides agree with TRBD2. The receptor was isolated from a woman in her fifties or sixties in good health and CMV-seropositive. CDR3 nucleotide sequence: TGCGCCAGCAGCCAAGATAGGACTAGCCGTCACTTCTTC. This gives the protein CASSQDRTSRHFF.